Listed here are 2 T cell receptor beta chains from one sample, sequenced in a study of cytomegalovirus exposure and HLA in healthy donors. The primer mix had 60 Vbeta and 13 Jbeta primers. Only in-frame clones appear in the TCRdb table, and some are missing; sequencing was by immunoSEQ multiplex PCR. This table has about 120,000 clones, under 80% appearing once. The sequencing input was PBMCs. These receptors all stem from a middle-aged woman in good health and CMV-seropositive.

The CDR3 spells CASSPQGSTEAFF. Here the CDR3 DNA reads TGTGCCAGCTCACCCCAGGGATCCACTGAAGCTTTCTTT. The rearrangement uses TRBV18 and TRBJ1-1; weak D call: TRBD1 (5 bases). The CDR3 has 13 amino acids. Germline CDR1 is KGHSH and CDR2 is LQKENI. V lost 3 bases to trimming and J lost 4 bases, with 9 bases between them.

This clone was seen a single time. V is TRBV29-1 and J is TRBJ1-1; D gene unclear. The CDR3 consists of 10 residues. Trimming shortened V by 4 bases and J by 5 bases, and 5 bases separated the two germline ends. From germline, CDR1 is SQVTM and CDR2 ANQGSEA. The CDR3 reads CSVATTEAFF. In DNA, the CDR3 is TGCAGCGTTGCGACTACTGAAGCTTTCTTT.